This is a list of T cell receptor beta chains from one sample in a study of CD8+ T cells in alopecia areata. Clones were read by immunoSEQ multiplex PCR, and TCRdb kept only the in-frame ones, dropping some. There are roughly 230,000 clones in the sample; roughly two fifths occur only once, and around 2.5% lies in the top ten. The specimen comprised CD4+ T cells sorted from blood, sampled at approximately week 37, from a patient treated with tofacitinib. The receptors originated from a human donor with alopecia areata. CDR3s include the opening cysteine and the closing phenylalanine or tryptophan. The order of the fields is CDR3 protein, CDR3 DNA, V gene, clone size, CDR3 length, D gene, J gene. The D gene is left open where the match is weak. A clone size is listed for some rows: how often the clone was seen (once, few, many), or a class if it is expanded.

CDR3aa: CASSLAQGGYNEQFF
CDR3nt: TGTGCCAGCAGCTTAGCGCAGGGGGGTTACAATGAGCAGTTCTTC
v_gene: TRBV7-2
abundance: few
len: 15
d_gene: -
j_gene: TRBJ2-1

CDR3aa: CASSPSGTSGANEQFF
CDR3nt: TGCGCCAGCAGCCCCTCGGGGACTAGCGGTGCGAATGAGCAGTTCTTC
v_gene: TRBV5-1
abundance: -
len: 16
d_gene: TRBD2
j_gene: TRBJ2-1

CDR3aa: CSVYTKNIQYF
CDR3nt: TGCAGCGTATATACCAAAAACATTCAGTACTTC
v_gene: TRBV29-1
abundance: few
len: 11
d_gene: -
j_gene: TRBJ2-4

CDR3aa: CSVEGVSGRATQYF
CDR3nt: TGCAGCGTTGAAGGGGTTTCGGGGAGGGCTACGCAGTATTTT
v_gene: TRBV29-1
abundance: few
len: 14
d_gene: TRBD2
j_gene: TRBJ2-3

CDR3aa: CASTPSASSYNEQFF
CDR3nt: TGTGCCAGCACCCCCTCGGCCAGCTCCTACAATGAGCAGTTCTTC
v_gene: TRBV6-1
abundance: once
len: 15
d_gene: -
j_gene: TRBJ2-1

CDR3aa: CASSPPRTLTGELFF
CDR3nt: TGTGCCAGCAGCCCACCAAGGACGCTCACCGGGGAGCTGTTTTTT
v_gene: TRBV7-2
abundance: many
len: 15
d_gene: -
j_gene: TRBJ2-2

CDR3aa: CAISGNRGRTEETQYF
CDR3nt: TGTGCCATCAGCGGGAACAGGGGGCGAACAGAAGAGACCCAGTACTTC
v_gene: TRBV10-3
abundance: many
len: 16
d_gene: TRBD1
j_gene: TRBJ2-5

CDR3aa: CASSQDRVSYEQYF
CDR3nt: TGCGCCAGCAGTCAAGACAGGGTCTCCTACGAGCAGTACTTC
v_gene: TRBV4-1
abundance: -
len: 14
d_gene: TRBD1
j_gene: TRBJ2-7

CDR3aa: CASSEGGWGPYNEQFF
CDR3nt: TGTGCCAGCAGCGAAGGCGGATGGGGACCCTACAATGAGCAGTTCTTC
v_gene: TRBV5-4
abundance: few
len: 16
d_gene: -
j_gene: TRBJ2-1

CDR3aa: CASSFQRAKNIQYF
CDR3nt: TGTGCCAGCAGTTTCCAGAGAGCCAAAAACATTCAGTACTTC
v_gene: TRBV28
abundance: -
len: 14
d_gene: -
j_gene: TRBJ2-4

CDR3aa: CASSLTGQSGNTIYF
CDR3nt: TGTGCCAGCAGTCTCACCGGGCAATCTGGAAACACCATATATTTT
v_gene: TRBV6-1
abundance: few
len: 15
d_gene: -
j_gene: TRBJ1-3

CDR3aa: CAINSPRVGANVLTF
CDR3nt: TGTGCCATCAACTCACCCAGGGTTGGGGCCAACGTCCTGACTTTC
v_gene: TRBV10-3
abundance: few
len: 15
d_gene: -
j_gene: TRBJ2-6

CDR3aa: CASSLAGQGDIQYF
CDR3nt: TGCGCCAGCAGCTTGGCGGGACAGGGTGACATTCAGTACTTC
v_gene: TRBV5-1
abundance: once
len: 14
d_gene: TRBD1
j_gene: TRBJ2-4

CDR3aa: CASSLEHRFSTDTQYF
CDR3nt: TGTGCCAGCAGCTTAGAACATAGATTTAGCACAGATACGCAGTATTTT
v_gene: TRBV13
abundance: -
len: 16
d_gene: -
j_gene: TRBJ2-3

CDR3aa: CAISLAGGPYEQYF
CDR3nt: TGTGCCATCAGCCTAGCGGGAGGGCCTTACGAGCAGTACTTC
v_gene: TRBV10-3
abundance: few
len: 14
d_gene: TRBD2
j_gene: TRBJ2-7

CDR3aa: CASTEVLAYNEQFF
CDR3nt: TGTGCCAGCACCGAGGTGTTGGCCTACAATGAGCAGTTCTTC
v_gene: TRBV2
abundance: -
len: 14
d_gene: -
j_gene: TRBJ2-1

CDR3aa: CASSAGRGSVDTQYF
CDR3nt: TGTGCCAGCAGCGCCGGGCGGGGAAGTGTCGATACGCAGTATTTT
v_gene: TRBV11-3
abundance: many
len: 15
d_gene: -
j_gene: TRBJ2-3

CDR3aa: CSAADRVDYGYTF
CDR3nt: TGCAGCGCTGCTGACAGGGTGGACTATGGCTACACCTTC
v_gene: TRBV29-1
abundance: -
len: 13
d_gene: TRBD1
j_gene: TRBJ1-2

CDR3aa: CASSWERNTEAFF
CDR3nt: TGTGCCAGCTCATGGGAACGAAACACTGAAGCTTTCTTT
v_gene: TRBV18
abundance: -
len: 13
d_gene: -
j_gene: TRBJ1-1

CDR3aa: CASSPPGTRSGANVLTF
CDR3nt: TGTGCCAGCTCACCACCGGGGACACGCTCTGGGGCCAACGTCCTGACTTTC
v_gene: TRBV18
abundance: -
len: 17
d_gene: -
j_gene: TRBJ2-6

CDR3aa: CAITNRQGAGANVLTF
CDR3nt: TGTGCCATCACCAACCGACAGGGCGCTGGGGCCAACGTCCTGACTTTC
v_gene: TRBV10-3
abundance: few
len: 16
d_gene: TRBD1
j_gene: TRBJ2-6

CDR3aa: CASTGGVDSLTDTQYF
CDR3nt: TGTGCCAGCACCGGGGGGGTCGATTCTCTCACAGATACGCAGTATTTT
v_gene: TRBV5-4
abundance: few
len: 16
d_gene: TRBD2
j_gene: TRBJ2-3

CDR3aa: CASSPQKTNTGELFF
CDR3nt: TGTGCCAGCTCACCACAGAAGACGAACACCGGGGAGCTGTTTTTT
v_gene: TRBV18
abundance: few
len: 15
d_gene: -
j_gene: TRBJ2-2

CDR3aa: CASSRLSRGMGTDTQYF
CDR3nt: TGTGCCAGCAGCAGACTCTCCAGGGGGATGGGCACAGATACGCAGTATTTT
v_gene: TRBV5-4
abundance: -
len: 17
d_gene: TRBD1
j_gene: TRBJ2-3

CDR3aa: CASRRSGRAGADTQYF
CDR3nt: TGTGCCAGCAGGAGAAGCGGGAGGGCTGGAGCAGATACGCAGTATTTT
v_gene: TRBV7-9
abundance: -
len: 16
d_gene: TRBD2
j_gene: TRBJ2-3

CDR3aa: CASRGQGRDTDTQYF
CDR3nt: TGTGCCAGCAGGGGACAGGGTCGGGACACAGATACGCAGTATTTT
v_gene: TRBV6-6
abundance: -
len: 15
d_gene: TRBD1
j_gene: TRBJ2-3

CDR3aa: CASSPTAGGTYQETQYF
CDR3nt: TGTGCCAGCTCACCGACTGCCGGAGGTACCTACCAAGAGACCCAGTACTTC
v_gene: TRBV18
abundance: -
len: 17
d_gene: -
j_gene: TRBJ2-5

CDR3aa: CASSQEQTSGPYEQYF
CDR3nt: TGTGCCAGCAGCCAAGAACAAACTAGCGGACCCTACGAGCAGTACTTC
v_gene: TRBV4-2
abundance: -
len: 16
d_gene: TRBD2
j_gene: TRBJ2-7

CDR3aa: CASMSSGTEAFF
CDR3nt: TGTGCCAGCATGTCTAGTGGAACTGAAGCTTTCTTT
v_gene: TRBV7-2
abundance: -
len: 12
d_gene: -
j_gene: TRBJ1-1

CDR3aa: CARGATRETQYF
CDR3nt: TGTGCCAGGGGGGCTACCCGAGAGACCCAGTACTTC
v_gene: TRBV2
abundance: -
len: 12
d_gene: -
j_gene: TRBJ2-5

CDR3aa: CASSHPLGLPFGPVYEQYF
CDR3nt: TGCGCCAGCAGTCACCCACTGGGACTACCCTTTGGCCCCGTCTACGAGCAGTACTTC
v_gene: TRBV23-1
abundance: many
len: 19
d_gene: TRBD2
j_gene: TRBJ2-7

CDR3aa: CASSSNTGTPNTEAFF
CDR3nt: TGCGCCAGCAGTTCCAATACCGGGACACCAAACACTGAAGCTTTCTTT
v_gene: TRBV5-1
abundance: -
len: 16
d_gene: -
j_gene: TRBJ1-1

CDR3aa: CASSPSGRSTDTQYF
CDR3nt: TGCGCCAGCAGCCCCAGCGGGAGGAGCACAGATACGCAGTATTTT
v_gene: TRBV5-1
abundance: -
len: 15
d_gene: TRBD2
j_gene: TRBJ2-3

CDR3aa: CAWSFGPVENEQYF
CDR3nt: TGTGCCTGGTCATTTGGGCCGGTAGAGAACGAGCAGTACTTC
v_gene: TRBV30
abundance: once
len: 14
d_gene: -
j_gene: TRBJ2-7

CDR3aa: CASTSGGETQYF
CDR3nt: TGTGCCAGCACTAGCGGTGGGGAGACCCAGTACTTC
v_gene: TRBV9
abundance: few
len: 12
d_gene: TRBD2
j_gene: TRBJ2-5

CDR3aa: CASSQDSSSALQYF
CDR3nt: TGTGCCAGCAGCCAAGACTCCTCCAGCGCCCTCCAGTACTTC
v_gene: TRBV4-2
abundance: few
len: 14
d_gene: -
j_gene: TRBJ2-5

CDR3aa: CASSLYNTEAFF
CDR3nt: TGTGCCAGCTCTCTTTATAACACTGAAGCTTTCTTT
v_gene: TRBV18
abundance: -
len: 12
d_gene: -
j_gene: TRBJ1-1

CDR3aa: CATTQGSEQYF
CDR3nt: TGTGCCACAACTCAGGGAAGCGAGCAGTACTTC
v_gene: TRBV6-5
abundance: -
len: 11
d_gene: -
j_gene: TRBJ2-7

CDR3aa: CASSLRATNEKLFF
CDR3nt: TGTGCCAGCAGCCTCAGGGCGACTAATGAAAAACTGTTTTTT
v_gene: TRBV7-2
abundance: -
len: 14
d_gene: -
j_gene: TRBJ1-4

CDR3aa: CASSRVRSGETQYF
CDR3nt: TGTGCCAGCAGCCGCGTAAGGTCGGGCGAGACCCAGTACTTC
v_gene: TRBV7-2
abundance: -
len: 14
d_gene: -
j_gene: TRBJ2-5

CDR3aa: CASSQGSAGGHNEQFF
CDR3nt: TGCGCCAGCAGCCAAGGCAGCGCGGGAGGACACAATGAGCAGTTCTTC
v_gene: TRBV4-3
abundance: -
len: 16
d_gene: TRBD2
j_gene: TRBJ2-1

CDR3aa: CASSGHRAGEQYF
CDR3nt: TGTGCCAGCAGTGGACACCGGGCCGGCGAGCAGTACTTC
v_gene: TRBV2
abundance: -
len: 13
d_gene: -
j_gene: TRBJ2-7

CDR3aa: CAWSSLFNTGELFF
CDR3nt: TGTGCCTGGAGTTCACTATTCAACACCGGGGAGCTGTTTTTT
v_gene: TRBV30
abundance: -
len: 14
d_gene: -
j_gene: TRBJ2-2

CDR3aa: CASSQGFFSGSGAWNEQFF
CDR3nt: TGTGCCAGCAGCCAAGGCTTCTTTTCCGGGAGCGGGGCCTGGAATGAGCAGTTCTTC
v_gene: TRBV14
abundance: many
len: 19
d_gene: TRBD2
j_gene: TRBJ2-1

CDR3aa: CASSLLSSNDEQFF
CDR3nt: TGTGCCAGCAGCTTACTTTCTAGCAACGATGAGCAGTTCTTC
v_gene: TRBV7-6
abundance: -
len: 14
d_gene: -
j_gene: TRBJ2-1

CDR3aa: CAISAPGQGSNEQFF
CDR3nt: TGTGCCATCAGCGCCCCGGGACAGGGAAGCAATGAGCAGTTCTTC
v_gene: TRBV10-3
abundance: few
len: 15
d_gene: TRBD1
j_gene: TRBJ2-1

CDR3aa: CASSLLLAGSDTQYF
CDR3nt: TGTGCCAGCAGCTTATTACTAGCGGGATCAGATACGCAGTATTTT
v_gene: TRBV7-2
abundance: few
len: 15
d_gene: TRBD2
j_gene: TRBJ2-3